The 2 T cell receptor beta chains reported below all come from one sample, sequenced in a study of blood T cell repertoires in COVID-19. Assay: immunoSEQ multiplex PCR; the TCRdb copy retains only in-frame clones and omits some. Here the sample spans approximately 300,000 clones, 85% being singletons. The source material was PBMCs or T cells enriched from blood (not recorded which). The receptors originated from a young woman who had been exposed to COVID-19.

The chain carries TRBV7-3 and TRBJ1-1; D perhaps matches TRBD1 (5 bases). The ends were cut back, 3 bases at V and 1 base at J, with 9 bases in the middle. From germline, CDR1 is SGHTA and CDR2 FQGTGA. This CDR3 is built from 14 residues. In DNA form, the CDR3 reads TGTGCCAGCAGCTTTGGGGCTACGAACACTGAAGCTTTCTTT. It codes for CASSFGATNTEAFF. The entire variable domain, with the rest obtained from reference TRBV7-3 and TRBJ1-1, is as follows: GAGVSQTPSNKVTEKGKYVELRCDPISGHTALYWYRQSLGQGPEFLIYFQGTGAADDSGLPNDRFFAVRPEGSVSTLKIQRTERGDSAVYLCASSFGATNTEAFFGQGTRLTVV.

V is TRBV10-3 and J is TRBJ2-7; TRBD1 matches 9 bases. This CDR3 spans 12 amino acids. In germline, CDR1 is ENHRY, CDR2 SYGVKD. V shed 6 bases, J shed 3 bases, and the junction held 0 bases outside the gene matches. The CDR3 spells CAIRDRGYEQYF. DNA of the CDR3: TGTGCCATCAGGGACAGGGGCTACGAGCAGTACTTC.